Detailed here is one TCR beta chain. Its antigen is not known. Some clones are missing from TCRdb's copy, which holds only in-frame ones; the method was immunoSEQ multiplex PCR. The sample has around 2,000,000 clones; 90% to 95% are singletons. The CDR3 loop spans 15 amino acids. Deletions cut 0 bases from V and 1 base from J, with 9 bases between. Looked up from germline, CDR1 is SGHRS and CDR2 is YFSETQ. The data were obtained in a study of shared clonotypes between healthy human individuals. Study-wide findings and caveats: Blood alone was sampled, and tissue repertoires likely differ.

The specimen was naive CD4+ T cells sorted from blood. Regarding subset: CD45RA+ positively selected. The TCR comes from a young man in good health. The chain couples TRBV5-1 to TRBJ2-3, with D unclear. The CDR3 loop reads CASSLVTGGTDTQYF. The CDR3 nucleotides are TGCGCCAGCAGCTTGGTGACTGGAGGCACAGATACGCAGTATTTT.